These T cell receptor beta chains were read from a single sample in a study of blood T cells in healthy people across ages. TCRdb itself ran the 5' RACE reads through MiXCR, one entry per CDR3 protein. The sample contains under 1,000,000 distinct CDR3 sequences, roughly 35% of which appear only once. Sequenced: blood. These receptors were obtained from a man between 18 and 35 years old in good health. CDR3s leave out the opening cysteine and the closing phenylalanine or tryptophan. Fields, in order: V gene, J gene, CDR3 protein.

TRBV5-1,TRBJ1-2,ASSIGGGNGYT
TRBV12-3/TRBV12-4,TRBJ2-1,ASSLVQRGPDEQF
TRBV28,TRBJ2-5,ASSFRVRGKGTQY
TRBV7-7,TRBJ2-5,ASSFGTEEETQY
TRBV5-6,TRBJ2-7,ASSSQGQRDYYEQY
TRBV29-1,TRBJ1-1,SVRSEGTEAF
TRBV25-1,TRBJ2-1,ASSPGTRETQF
TRBV20-1,TRBJ1-5,SLGSINQPQH
TRBV4-3,TRBJ2-1,ASSRGGGGRVNEQF
TRBV11-2,TRBJ2-3,ASSSRGSQLTASGVKADTQY
TRBV14,TRBJ2-1,ASSPTQRYEQF
TRBV12-3/TRBV12-4,TRBJ2-7,ASRPQGGGYEQY
TRBV4-3,TRBJ2-3,ASSQMGMAHTDTQY
TRBV9,TRBJ1-5,ASSVGDRDRLSNQPQH
TRBV4-2,TRBJ1-4,ASSQEGTGSGEELF
TRBV29-1,TRBJ2-5,SVDTGFLQETQY
TRBV29-1,TRBJ1-2,SAPGRYGYT
TRBV4-1,TRBJ1-5,ASSRITAQPQH
TRBV4-3,TRBJ2-5,ASSQDLTSGGQETQY
TRBV4-1,TRBJ1-4,ASSPRAPSINEKLF
TRBV20-1,TRBJ2-1,SSWAAHNEQF
TRBV29-1,TRBJ1-4,SVAGRLNEKLF
TRBV5-1,TRBJ2-7,ASSLEVSSSYEQY
TRBV20-1,TRBJ2-5,SARGTQETQY
TRBV20-1,TRBJ2-1,SARRQENSYEQF
TRBV12-3/TRBV12-4,TRBJ1-4,ASSPRASEKLF
TRBV4-1,TRBJ2-7,ASSQDAGNSYEQY
TRBV7-9,TRBJ2-3,ASSLGRSGGTDTQY
TRBV27,TRBJ2-7,ASSSPDRPYEQY
TRBV12-3/TRBV12-4,TRBJ1-5,ASSYSPYQPQH
TRBV12-3/TRBV12-4,TRBJ2-3,ASSSDMRGRVPRATQY
TRBV12-3/TRBV12-4,TRBJ1-2,ASSIKTGGAPWGYT
TRBV4-1,TRBJ1-2,ASSPSGAQGYT
TRBV10-3,TRBJ2-5,ATAGFQETQY
TRBV7-2,TRBJ2-1,ASSPGLAGGLNEQF
TRBV28,TRBJ1-1,ASSRRGRFEAF
TRBV20-1,TRBJ1-2,SVEGLGNQPQHFGYT
TRBV7-9,TRBJ2-1,ASSGRPWNEQF
TRBV28,TRBJ2-4,ATGPGTRGGSAKNIQY
TRBV3-1,TRBJ2-7,ASSLIPGLAGTITSYNEQY
TRBV7-8,.,ASSLLPTLLRGEETQY
TRBV20-1,TRBJ2-3,SAEGLAGTSTDTQY
TRBV5-1,TRBJ1-1,ASSLVGSTGTEAF
TRBV12-3/TRBV12-4,TRBJ2-2,ASKHREVNGELF
TRBV6-6,TRBJ2-1,ASRSPGTAYNEQF
TRBV12-3/TRBV12-4,TRBJ2-6,ASSLRKSGANVLT
TRBV12-3/TRBV12-4,TRBJ2-1,ASSPSGTSDGEQF
TRBV6-2/TRBV6-3,TRBJ2-1,ASTKSRPSGTEQF